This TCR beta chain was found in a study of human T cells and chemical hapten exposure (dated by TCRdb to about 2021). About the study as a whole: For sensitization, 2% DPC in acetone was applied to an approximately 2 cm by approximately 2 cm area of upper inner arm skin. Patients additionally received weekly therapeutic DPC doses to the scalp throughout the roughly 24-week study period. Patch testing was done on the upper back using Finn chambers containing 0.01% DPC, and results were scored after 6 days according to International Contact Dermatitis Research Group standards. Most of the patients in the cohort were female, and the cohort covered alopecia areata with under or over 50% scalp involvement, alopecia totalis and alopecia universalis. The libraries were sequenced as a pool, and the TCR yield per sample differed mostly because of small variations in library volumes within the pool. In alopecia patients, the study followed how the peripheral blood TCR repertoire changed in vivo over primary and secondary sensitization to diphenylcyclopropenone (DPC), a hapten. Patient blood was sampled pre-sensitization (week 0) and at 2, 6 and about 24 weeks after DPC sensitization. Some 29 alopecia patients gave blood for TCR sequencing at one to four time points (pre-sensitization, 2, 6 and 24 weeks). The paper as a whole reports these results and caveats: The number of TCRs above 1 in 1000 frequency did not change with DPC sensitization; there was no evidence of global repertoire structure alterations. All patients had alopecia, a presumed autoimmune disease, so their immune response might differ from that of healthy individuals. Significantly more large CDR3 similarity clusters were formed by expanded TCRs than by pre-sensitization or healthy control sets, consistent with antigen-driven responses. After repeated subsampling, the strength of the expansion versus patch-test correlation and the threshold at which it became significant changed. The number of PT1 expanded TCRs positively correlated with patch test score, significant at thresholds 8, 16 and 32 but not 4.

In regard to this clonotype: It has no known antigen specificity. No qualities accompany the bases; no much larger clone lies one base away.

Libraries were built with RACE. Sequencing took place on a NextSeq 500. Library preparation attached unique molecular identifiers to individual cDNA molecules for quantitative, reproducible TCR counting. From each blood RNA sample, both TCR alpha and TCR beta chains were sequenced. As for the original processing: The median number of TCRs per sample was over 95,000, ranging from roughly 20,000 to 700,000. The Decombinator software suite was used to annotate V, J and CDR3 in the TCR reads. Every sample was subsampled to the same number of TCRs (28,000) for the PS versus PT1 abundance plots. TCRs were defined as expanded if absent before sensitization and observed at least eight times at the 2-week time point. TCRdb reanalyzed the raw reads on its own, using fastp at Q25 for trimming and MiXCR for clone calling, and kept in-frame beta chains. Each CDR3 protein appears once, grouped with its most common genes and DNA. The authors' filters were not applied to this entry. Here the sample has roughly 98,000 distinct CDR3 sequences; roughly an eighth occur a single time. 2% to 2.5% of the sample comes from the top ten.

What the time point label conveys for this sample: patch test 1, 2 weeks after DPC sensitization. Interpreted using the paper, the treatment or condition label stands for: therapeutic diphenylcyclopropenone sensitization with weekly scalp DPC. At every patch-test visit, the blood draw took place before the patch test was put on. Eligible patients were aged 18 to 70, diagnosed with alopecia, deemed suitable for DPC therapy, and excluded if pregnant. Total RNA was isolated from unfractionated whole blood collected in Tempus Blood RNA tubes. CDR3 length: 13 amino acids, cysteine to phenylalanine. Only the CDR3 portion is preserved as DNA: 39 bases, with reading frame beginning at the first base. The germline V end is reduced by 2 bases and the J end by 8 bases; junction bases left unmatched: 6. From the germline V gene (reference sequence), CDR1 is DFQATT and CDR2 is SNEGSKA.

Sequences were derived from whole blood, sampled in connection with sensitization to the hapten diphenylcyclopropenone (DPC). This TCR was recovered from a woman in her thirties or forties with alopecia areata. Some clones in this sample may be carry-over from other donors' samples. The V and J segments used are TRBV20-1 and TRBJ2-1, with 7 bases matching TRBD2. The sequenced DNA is TGCAGTGCTAGAAGTTTGGCGGGAGATGAGCAGTTCTTC. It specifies CSARSLAGDEQFF.